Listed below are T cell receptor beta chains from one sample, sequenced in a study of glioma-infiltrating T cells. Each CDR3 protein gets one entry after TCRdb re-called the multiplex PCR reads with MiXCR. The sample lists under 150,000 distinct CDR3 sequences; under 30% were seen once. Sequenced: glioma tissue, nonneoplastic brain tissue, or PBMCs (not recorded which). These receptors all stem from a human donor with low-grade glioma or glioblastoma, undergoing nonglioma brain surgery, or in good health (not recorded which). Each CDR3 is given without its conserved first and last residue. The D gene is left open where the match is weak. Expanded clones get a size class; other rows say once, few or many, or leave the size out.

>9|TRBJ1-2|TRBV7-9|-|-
ASSSTGENT
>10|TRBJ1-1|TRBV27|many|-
ASNNAGSEAF
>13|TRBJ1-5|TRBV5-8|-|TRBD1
ASSFGTGRNQPQH
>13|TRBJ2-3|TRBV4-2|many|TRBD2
ASSLQAGGGDTQY
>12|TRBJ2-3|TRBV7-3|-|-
ASSPSRETDTQY
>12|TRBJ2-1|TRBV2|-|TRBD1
ASRTGGGRNERF
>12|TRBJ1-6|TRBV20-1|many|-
SARDRVTNSPLH
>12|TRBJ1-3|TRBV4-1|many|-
ASSLGRSGNTIY
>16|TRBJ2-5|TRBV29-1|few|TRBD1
SALSLPGTGGHPETQY
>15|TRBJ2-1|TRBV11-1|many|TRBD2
ASSLRASGGSYNEQF
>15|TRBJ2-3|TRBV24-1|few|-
ATSGGAFMTWTDTQY
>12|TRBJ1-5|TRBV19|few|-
ASSGPISNQPQH
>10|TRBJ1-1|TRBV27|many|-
ASSSQGTEAF
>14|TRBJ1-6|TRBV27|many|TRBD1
ASSIERQGSLSPLH
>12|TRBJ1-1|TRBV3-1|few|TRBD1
ASSQQGANTEAF
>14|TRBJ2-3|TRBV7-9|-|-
ASSFSVRSSTDTQY
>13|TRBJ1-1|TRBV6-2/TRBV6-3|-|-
ASRSQEGPNTEAF
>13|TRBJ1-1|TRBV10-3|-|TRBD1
AIRETGMVNTEAF
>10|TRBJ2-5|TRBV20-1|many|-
SGGVAEETQY
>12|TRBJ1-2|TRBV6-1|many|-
ASSLGLARNGYT
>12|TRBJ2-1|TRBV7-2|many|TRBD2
ASSHSGGGNEQF
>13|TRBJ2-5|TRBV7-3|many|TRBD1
ASSPGTGIDETQY
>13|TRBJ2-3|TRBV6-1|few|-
ASSSRGSSTDTQY
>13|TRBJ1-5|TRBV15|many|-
ATSRDPNSNQPQH
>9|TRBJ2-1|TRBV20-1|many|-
SAGARDEQF
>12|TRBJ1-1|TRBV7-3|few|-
ASSLAAMNTEAF
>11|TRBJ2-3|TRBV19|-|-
ASSIGVTDTQY
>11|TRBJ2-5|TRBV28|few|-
ASNSQPQETQY
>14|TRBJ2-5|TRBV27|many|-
ASSLWAGQGQETQY
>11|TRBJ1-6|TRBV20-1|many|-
SARGEQNSPLH
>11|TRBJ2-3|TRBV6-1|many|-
ASSEGRGGTQY
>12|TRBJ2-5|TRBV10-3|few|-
AISESWEQETQY
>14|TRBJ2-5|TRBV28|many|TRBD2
ASSLWGSGAKETQY
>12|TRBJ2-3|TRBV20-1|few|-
SARDRMRTDTQY
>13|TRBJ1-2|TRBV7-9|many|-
ASSKPYRVGDGYT
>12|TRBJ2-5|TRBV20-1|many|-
SARAGGGRETQY
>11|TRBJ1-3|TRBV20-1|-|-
SARRGSGDTIY
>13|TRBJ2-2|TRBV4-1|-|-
ASRPPGQHTGELF
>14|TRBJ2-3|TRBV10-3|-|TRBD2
ATSTSGGPHTDTQY
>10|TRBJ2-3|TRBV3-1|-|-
ASSQDHMVQY
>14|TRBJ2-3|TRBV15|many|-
ATSRARGEGTDTQY
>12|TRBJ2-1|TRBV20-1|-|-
SVEGGASYNEQF
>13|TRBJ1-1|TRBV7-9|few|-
ASSLALGMNTEAF
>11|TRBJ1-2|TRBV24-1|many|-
ATSRGYGYGYT
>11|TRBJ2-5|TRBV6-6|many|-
ASSYSTYETQY